In this sample, the clone carrying this T cell receptor beta chain turned up once. The germline gene is not matched at one end of the junction; a read error may be the cause. These data belong to a study of blood T cell repertoires in COVID-19. Germline CDR1 reads KGHSH; CDR2 reads LQKENI. This CDR3 is built from 12 residues. Repertoires were generated with immunoSEQ multiplex PCR, while TCRdb's copy carries only in-frame clones and drops some. The profile shows fewer than 250,000 clones, approximately 90% of them singletons. The clonotype comes from a man in his 70s with acute or convalescent COVID-19. Input material: peripheral blood. V is TRBV18 and J is TRBJ2-7, with TRBD2 identical over 7 bases. Here the CDR3 reads CATSAGSYEQYF. The CDR3 DNA is TGTGCCACCTCAGCGGGGTCCTACGAGCAGTACTTC.